These 14 T cell receptor beta chains share one sample of origin, sequenced in a study of blood T cell repertoires in COVID-19. Sequenced by immunoSEQ multiplex PCR; TCRdb stores in-frame clones only, minus some. The table lists around 280,000 clones, about 88% of them singletons. Sample: peripheral blood. These receptors were collected from a young woman with COVID-19, enrolled during active disease.

V and J are TRBV28 and TRBJ1-1; D possibly corresponds to TRBD1 (6 bases). CDR1 MDHEN and CDR2 SYDVKM come from the germline V gene. The CDR3 sequence is 14 residues long. The V end lost 2 bases, the J end lost 5 bases, and 12 bases lay between the germline ends. The CDR3 sequence: CASSLGGATTEAFF. The CDR3 region has the DNA TGTGCCAGCAGTTTAGGGGGGGCGACGACTGAAGCTTTCTTT.

The chain uses TRBV9 and TRBJ1-3, with 7 nucleotides matching TRBD1. The CDR3 sequence is 15 residues long. Per germline, CDR1 SGDLS and CDR2 YYNGEE. J lost 0 bases, V lost 3 bases, and 3 bases had no gene match. The chain's CDR3 is CASSERTGSGNTIYF. The CDR3 DNA sequence: TGTGCCAGCAGCGAAAGGACAGGCTCTGGAAACACCATATATTTT.

The genes are TRBV4-1 and TRBJ2-4; D uncertain. CDR1 and CDR2 from the germline V gene are MGHRA and YSYEKL. The length of the CDR3 is 15 residues. Trimming stripped 1 base from V and 0 bases from J, with 7 bases between. As DNA, the CDR3 is TGCGCCAGCAGCCAAGTTTGGCTAGCCAAAAACATTCAGTACTTC. This encodes CASSQVWLAKNIQYF.

The V and J genes are TRBV5-8 and TRBJ1-6, with D maybe TRBD1 (5 bases). Germline CDR1 and CDR2: SGHTS and YDEGEE. The CDR3 consists of 16 residues. V was cut by 7 bases and J by 0 bases, with 14 bases left in between. The CDR3 here is CASVPRGSSYNSPLHF. The CDR3 nucleotides are TGTGCCAGCGTTCCTCGGGGGAGCTCCTATAATTCACCCCTCCACTTT.

The chain is built from TRBV10-3 and TRBJ2-7; 7 positions match TRBD1. The CDR3 loop spans 13 amino acids. Trimming cost V 11 bases and J 7 bases; bases outside gene matches: 14. Per the germline V gene, CDR1 is ENHRY and CDR2 is SYGVKD. The CDR3 loop is CASQSQGMGEQYF. The CDR3 coding sequence is TGTGCCTCCCAATCACAGGGGATGGGGGAGCAGTACTTC.

The table lists this clone with a few counts. The rearrangement uses TRBV30 and TRBJ1-2; D is uncertain. The CDR3 runs to 14 residues. Trimming pared 4 bases from V and 5 bases from J, leaving 17 bases between. The germline CDR1 and CDR2 sequences are GTSNPN and SVGIG (reference sequence). The DNA of the CDR3 is TGTGCCTGGAAGGCGGGTTGGAGACCTTATGGCTACACCTTC. The encoded protein is CAWKAGWRPYGYTF. Full variable domain (outside the CDR3, taken from reference TRBV30 and TRBJ1-2): SQTIHQWPATLVQPVGSPLSLECTVEGTSNPNLYWYRQAAGRGLQLLFYSVGIGQISSEVPQNLSASRPQDRQFILSSKKLLLSDSGFYLCAWKAGWRPYGYTFGSGTRLTVV.

The chain carries TRBV4-1 and TRBJ2-7; the match to TRBD1 covers 9 bases. Germline trimming cut 10 bases from V and 3 bases from J; bases unmatched to any gene: 7. The germline V gene encodes CDR1 MGHRA and CDR2 YSYEKL. CDR3 length equals 13 residues. CDR3 in amino acids: CATAGQGNYEQYF. The CDR3 coding sequence is TGCGCCACCGCGGGACAGGGAAACTACGAGCAGTACTTC.

This chain's CDR3 is CASSSPLGGSHRNEQFF. CDR3 sequence (DNA): TGTGCCAGCAGCTCCCCCCTTGGGGGGAGCCACCGCAATGAGCAGTTCTTC. V and J are TRBV7-9 and TRBJ2-1; weak D call: TRBD2 (6 bases). V was shortened by 4 bases and J by 6 bases, with 22 bases between the two germline ends. Germline CDR1 SEHNR, CDR2 FQNEAQ (reference sequence). The CDR3 is 17 amino acids. Variable domain in full (rest from reference TRBV7-9 and TRBJ2-1): DTGVSQNPRHKITKRGQNVTFRCDPISEHNRLYWYRQTLGQGPEFLTYFQNEAQLEKSRLLSDRFSAERPKGSFSTLEIQRTEQGDSAMYLCASSSPLGGSHRNEQFFGPGTRLTVL.

The J gene is TRBJ1-5, the V gene TRBV15; D unresolved. V lost 1 base, J lost 1 base, and 11 bases lay in between. Germline-derived CDR1 and CDR2 are LNHNV and YYDKDF (reference sequence). CDR3 size: 16 residues. The CDR3 DNA reads TGTGCCACCAGCAGAGCCCGGTCAAAAAGCAATCAGCCCCAGCATTTT. Protein sequence: CATSRARSKSNQPQHF.

This chain links TRBV7-3 with TRBJ1-2; perhaps TRBD1 as D (5 bases). The germline CDR1 and CDR2 sequences are SGHTA and FQGTGA. Trimming stripped 1 base from V and 8 bases from J, with 11 bases between. This CDR3 is 13 amino acids long. For the CDR3, the DNA is TGTGCCAGCAGCTTAAGTGCAGGGCTGGGCTACACCTTC. This gives the protein CASSLSAGLGYTF. Full variable domain (missing parts from reference TRBV7-3 and TRBJ1-2): GAGVSQTPSNKVTEKGKYVELRCDPISGHTALYWYRQSLGQGPEFLIYFQGTGAADDSGLPNDRFFAVRPEGSVSTLKIQRTERGDSAVYLCASSLSAGLGYTFGSGTRLTVV.

J is TRBJ2-7 and V is TRBV5-6, with D perhaps TRBD2 (5 bases). The germline CDR1 and CDR2 sequences are SGHDT and YYEEEE. This CDR3 spans 14 amino acids. V lost 0 bases and J lost 7, with 14 bases in between. The chain's CDR3 is CASSLDSYGGEQYF. Here the CDR3 DNA reads TGTGCCAGCAGCTTGGACAGCTACGGCGGGGAGCAGTACTTC.

Here the CDR3 reads CASSPSGTGGAFYGYTF. The CDR3 DNA follows: TGTGCCAGCTCACCATCCGGGACAGGGGGCGCTTTTTATGGCTACACCTTC. The rearrangement links TRBV18 to TRBJ1-2; 12 nucleotides line up with TRBD1. There are 17 residues in the CDR3. V dropped 2 bases and J dropped 5; count of bases not matched to a gene: 9. Looked up from germline, CDR1 is KGHSH and CDR2 is LQKENI.

The chain carries TRBV19 and TRBJ2-5; D might be TRBD2 (5 bases). V gave up 6 bases and J gave up 4 bases, with 12 bases separating them. Germline V gives CDR1 LNHDA, CDR2 SQIVND (reference sequence). The CDR3 contains 13 residues. The CDR3 protein is CASSPGGPETQYF. CDR3 nucleotide sequence: TGTGCCAGTAGCCCGGGCGGGCCAGAGACCCAGTACTTC.

The chain links TRBV9 to TRBJ2-3; 7 nucleotides line up with TRBD1. The CDR3 length is 16 residues. CDR1 and CDR2 from the germline V gene are SGDLS and YYNGEE. The V and J ends lost 3 bases and 8 bases, in that order; junction bases with no gene match: 15. DNA for the CDR3: TGTGCCAGCAGCGATCCGGGACAGTATTCAATGGGTACGCAGTATTTT. Amino acid sequence: CASSDPGQYSMGTQYF.